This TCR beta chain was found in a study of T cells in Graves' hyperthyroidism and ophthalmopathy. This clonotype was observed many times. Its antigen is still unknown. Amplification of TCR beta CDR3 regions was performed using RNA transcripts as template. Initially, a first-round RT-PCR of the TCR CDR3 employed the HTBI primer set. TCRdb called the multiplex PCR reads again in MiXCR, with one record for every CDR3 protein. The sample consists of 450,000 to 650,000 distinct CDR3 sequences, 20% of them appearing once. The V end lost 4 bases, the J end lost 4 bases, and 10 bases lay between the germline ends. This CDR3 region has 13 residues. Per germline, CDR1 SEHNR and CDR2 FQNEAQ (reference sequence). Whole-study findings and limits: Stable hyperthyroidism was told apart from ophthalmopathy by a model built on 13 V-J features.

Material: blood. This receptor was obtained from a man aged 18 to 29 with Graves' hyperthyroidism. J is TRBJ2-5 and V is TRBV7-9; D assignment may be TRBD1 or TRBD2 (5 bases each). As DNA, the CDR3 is TGTGCCAGCAGCTGGAGAGGGGTAGAGACCCAGTACTTC. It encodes CASSWRGVETQYF. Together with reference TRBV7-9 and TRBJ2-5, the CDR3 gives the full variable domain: DTGVSQNPRHKITKRGQNVTFRCDPISEHNRLYWYRQTLGQGPEFLTYFQNEAQLEKSRLLSDRFSAERPKGSFSTLEIQRTEQGDSAMYLCASSWRGVETQYFGPGTRLLVL.